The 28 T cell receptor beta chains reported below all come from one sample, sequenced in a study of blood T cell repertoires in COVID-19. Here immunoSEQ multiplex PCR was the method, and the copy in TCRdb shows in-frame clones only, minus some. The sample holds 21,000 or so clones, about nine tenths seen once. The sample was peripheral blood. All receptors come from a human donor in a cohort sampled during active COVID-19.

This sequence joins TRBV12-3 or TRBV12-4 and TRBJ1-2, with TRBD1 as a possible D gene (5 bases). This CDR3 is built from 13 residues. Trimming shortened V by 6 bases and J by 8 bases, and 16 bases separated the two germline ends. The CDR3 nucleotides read TGTGCCAGCAGCCCGACAGCCCTTTTAGGCTACACCTTC. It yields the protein CASSPTALLGYTF.

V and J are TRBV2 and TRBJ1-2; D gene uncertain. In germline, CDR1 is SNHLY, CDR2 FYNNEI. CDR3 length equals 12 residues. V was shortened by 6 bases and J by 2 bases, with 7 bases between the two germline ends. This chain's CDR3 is CASSTQNYGYTF. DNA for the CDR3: TGTGCCAGCAGCACCCAGAACTATGGCTACACCTTC.

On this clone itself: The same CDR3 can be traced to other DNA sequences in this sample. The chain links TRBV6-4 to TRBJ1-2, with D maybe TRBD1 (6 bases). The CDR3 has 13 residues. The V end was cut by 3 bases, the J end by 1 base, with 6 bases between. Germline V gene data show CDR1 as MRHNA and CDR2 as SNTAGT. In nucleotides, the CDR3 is TGTGCCAGCAGTGAGGACAGTAACTATGGCTACACCTTC. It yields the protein CASSEDSNYGYTF.

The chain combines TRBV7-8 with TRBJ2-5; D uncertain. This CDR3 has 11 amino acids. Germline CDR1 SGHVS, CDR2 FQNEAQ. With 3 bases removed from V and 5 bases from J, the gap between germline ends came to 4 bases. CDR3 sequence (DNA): TGTGCCAGCAGCTTTAGCGAGACCCAGTACTTC. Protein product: CASSFSETQYF.

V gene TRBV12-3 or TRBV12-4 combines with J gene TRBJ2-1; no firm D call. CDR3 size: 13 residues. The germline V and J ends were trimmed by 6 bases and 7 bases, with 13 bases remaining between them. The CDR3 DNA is TGTGCCAGCAGGATTGACCCTAGGAATGAGCAGTTCTTC. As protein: CASRIDPRNEQFF.

The CDR3 DNA reads as TGTGCCAGCAGAATACCGGGAACTTTGTCCTACGAGCAGTACTTC. It translates to CASRIPGTLSYEQYF. The V gene is TRBV6-5, the J gene TRBJ2-7, with a tentative D call TRBD2 (5 bases). Germline CDR1 and CDR2: MNHEY and SVGAGI. The CDR3 sequence is 15 residues long. Trimming shortened V by 6 bases and J by 1 base, and 16 bases separated the two germline ends.

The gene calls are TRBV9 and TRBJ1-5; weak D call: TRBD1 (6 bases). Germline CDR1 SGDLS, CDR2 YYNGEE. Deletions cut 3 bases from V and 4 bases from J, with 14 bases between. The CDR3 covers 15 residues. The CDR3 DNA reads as TGTGCCAGCAGCGCTACAGGGTTGACGAATCAGCCCCAGCATTTT. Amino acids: CASSATGLTNQPQHF. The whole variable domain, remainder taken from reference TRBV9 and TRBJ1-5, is DSGVTQTPKHLITATGQRVTLRCSPRSGDLSVYWYQQSLDQGLQFLIQYYNGEERAKGNILERFSAQQFPDLHSELNLSSLELGDSALYFCASSATGLTNQPQHFGDGTRLSIL.

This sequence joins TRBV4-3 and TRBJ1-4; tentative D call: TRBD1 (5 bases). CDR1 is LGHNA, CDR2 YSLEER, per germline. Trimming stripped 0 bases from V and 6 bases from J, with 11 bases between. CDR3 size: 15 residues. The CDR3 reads CASSQEGQGYEKLFF. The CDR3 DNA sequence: TGCGCCAGCAGCCAAGAAGGGCAGGGCTATGAAAAACTGTTTTTT.

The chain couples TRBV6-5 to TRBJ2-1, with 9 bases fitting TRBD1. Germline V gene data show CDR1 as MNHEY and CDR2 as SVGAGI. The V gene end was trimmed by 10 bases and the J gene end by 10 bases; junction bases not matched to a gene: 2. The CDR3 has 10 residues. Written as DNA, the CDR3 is TGTGCCACAGACAGGGGGGAGCAGTTCTTC. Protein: CATDRGEQFF.

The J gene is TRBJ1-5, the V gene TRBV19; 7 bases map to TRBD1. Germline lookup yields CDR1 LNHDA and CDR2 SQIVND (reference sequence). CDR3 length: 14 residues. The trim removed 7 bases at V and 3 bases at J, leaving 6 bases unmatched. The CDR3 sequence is CASNEGAINQPQHF. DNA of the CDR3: TGTGCCAGTAATGAGGGGGCCATCAATCAGCCCCAGCATTTT.

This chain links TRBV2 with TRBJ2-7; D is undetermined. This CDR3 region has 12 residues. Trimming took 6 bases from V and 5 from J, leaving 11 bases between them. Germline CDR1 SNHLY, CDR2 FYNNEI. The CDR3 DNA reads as TGTGCCAGCAGCTATAACAGAGACGAGCAGTACTTC. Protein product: CASSYNRDEQYF.

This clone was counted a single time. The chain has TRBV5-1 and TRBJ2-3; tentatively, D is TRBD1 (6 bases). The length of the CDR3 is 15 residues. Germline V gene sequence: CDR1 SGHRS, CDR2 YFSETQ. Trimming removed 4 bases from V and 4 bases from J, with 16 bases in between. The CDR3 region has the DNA TGCGCCAGCAGCAGTCGACAGGAATCAGCAGATACGCAGTATTTT. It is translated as CASSSRQESADTQYF.

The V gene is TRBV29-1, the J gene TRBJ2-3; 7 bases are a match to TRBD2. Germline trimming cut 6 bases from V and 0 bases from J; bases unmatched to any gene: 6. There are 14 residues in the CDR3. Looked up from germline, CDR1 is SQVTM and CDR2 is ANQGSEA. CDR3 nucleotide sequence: TGCAGCGTGGGGGGGACGATTAGCACAGATACGCAGTATTTT. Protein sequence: CSVGGTISTDTQYF.

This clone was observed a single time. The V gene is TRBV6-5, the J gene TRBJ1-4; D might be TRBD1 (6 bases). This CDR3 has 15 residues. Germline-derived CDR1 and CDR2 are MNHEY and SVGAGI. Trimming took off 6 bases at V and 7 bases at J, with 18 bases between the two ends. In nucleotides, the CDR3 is TGTGCCAGCAGATCTAGGGGGATGAGCGGTGAAAAACTGTTTTTT. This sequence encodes CASRSRGMSGEKLFF.

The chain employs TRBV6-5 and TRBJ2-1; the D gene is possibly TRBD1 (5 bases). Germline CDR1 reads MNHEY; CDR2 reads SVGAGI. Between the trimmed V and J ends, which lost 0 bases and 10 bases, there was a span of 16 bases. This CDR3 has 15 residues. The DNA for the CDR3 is TGTGCCAGCAGTTACTCGGGGCTGGCATCTCGGGAGCAGTTCTTC. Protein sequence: CASSYSGLASREQFF.

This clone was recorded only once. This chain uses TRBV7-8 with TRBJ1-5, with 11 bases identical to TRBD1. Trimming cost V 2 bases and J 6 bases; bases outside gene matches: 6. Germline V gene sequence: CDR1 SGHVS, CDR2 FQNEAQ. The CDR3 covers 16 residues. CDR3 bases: TGTGCCAGCAGCTTAATGGGACAGGGGGTTCGTCAGCCCCAGCATTTT. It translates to CASSLMGQGVRQPQHF.

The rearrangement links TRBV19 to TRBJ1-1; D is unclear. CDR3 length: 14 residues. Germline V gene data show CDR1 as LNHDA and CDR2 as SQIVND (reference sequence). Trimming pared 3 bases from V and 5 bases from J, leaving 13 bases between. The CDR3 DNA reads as TGTGCCAGTAGTATCGGGCGGGAACGGACTGAAGCTTTCTTT. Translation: CASSIGRERTEAFF.

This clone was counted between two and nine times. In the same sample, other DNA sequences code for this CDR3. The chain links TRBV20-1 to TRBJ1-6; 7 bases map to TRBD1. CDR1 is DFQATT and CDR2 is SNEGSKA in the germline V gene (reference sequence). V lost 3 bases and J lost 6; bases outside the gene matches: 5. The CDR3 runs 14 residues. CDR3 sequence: CSASPGTANSPLHF. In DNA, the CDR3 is TGCAGTGCTAGTCCCGGGACAGCTAATTCACCCCTCCACTTT.

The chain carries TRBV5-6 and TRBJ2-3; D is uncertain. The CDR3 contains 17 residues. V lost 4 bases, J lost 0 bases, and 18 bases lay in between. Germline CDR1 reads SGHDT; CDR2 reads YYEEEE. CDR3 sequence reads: CASSKASLVGSTDTQYF. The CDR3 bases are TGTGCCAGCAGCAAGGCGTCGCTGGTGGGCAGCACAGATACGCAGTATTTT.

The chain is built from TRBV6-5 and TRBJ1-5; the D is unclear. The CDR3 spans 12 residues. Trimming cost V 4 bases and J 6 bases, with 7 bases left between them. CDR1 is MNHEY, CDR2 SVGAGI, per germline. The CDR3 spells CASSSPLQPQHF. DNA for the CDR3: TGTGCCAGCAGTTCCCCCCTTCAGCCCCAGCATTTT.

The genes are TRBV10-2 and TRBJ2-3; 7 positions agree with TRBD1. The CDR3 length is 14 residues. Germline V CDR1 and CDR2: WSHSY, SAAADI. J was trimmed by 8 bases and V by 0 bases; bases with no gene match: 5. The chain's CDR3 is CASSESLGQPTQYF. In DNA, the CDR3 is TGCGCCAGCAGTGAGTCGCTGGGACAGCCTACGCAGTATTTT.

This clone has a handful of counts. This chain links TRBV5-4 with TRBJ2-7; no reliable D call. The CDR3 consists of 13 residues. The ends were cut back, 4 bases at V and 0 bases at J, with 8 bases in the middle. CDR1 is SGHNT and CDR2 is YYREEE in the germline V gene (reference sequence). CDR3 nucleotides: TGTGCCAGCAGCGTTCGACACTCCTACGAGCAGTACTTC. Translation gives CASSVRHSYEQYF. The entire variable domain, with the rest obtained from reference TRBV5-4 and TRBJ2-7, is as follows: ETGVTQSPTHLIKTRGQQVTLRCSSQSGHNTVSWYQQALGQGPQFIFQYYREEENGRGNFPPRFSGLQFPNYSSELNVNALELDDSALYLCASSVRHSYEQYFGPGTRLTVT.

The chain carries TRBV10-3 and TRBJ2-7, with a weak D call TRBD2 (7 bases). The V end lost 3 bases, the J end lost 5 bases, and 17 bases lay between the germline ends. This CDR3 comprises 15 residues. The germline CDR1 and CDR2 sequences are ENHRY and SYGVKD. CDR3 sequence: CAISDRGAGVHEQYF. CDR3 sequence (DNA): TGTGCCATCAGTGACCGGGGGGCTGGAGTCCACGAGCAGTACTTC.

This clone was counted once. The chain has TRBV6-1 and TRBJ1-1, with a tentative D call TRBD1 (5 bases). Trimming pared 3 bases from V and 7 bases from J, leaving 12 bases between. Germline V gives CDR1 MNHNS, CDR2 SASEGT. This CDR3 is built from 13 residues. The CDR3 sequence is CASSETEFDEAFF. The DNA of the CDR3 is TGTGCCAGCAGTGAGACAGAATTTGATGAAGCTTTCTTT.

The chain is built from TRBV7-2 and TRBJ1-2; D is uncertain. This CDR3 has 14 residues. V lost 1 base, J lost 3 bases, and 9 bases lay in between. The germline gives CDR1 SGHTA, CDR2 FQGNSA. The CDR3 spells CASSLGAPDYGYTF. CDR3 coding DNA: TGTGCCAGCAGCTTAGGGGCGCCGGACTATGGCTACACCTTC.

The CDR3 region has the DNA TGTGCCAGCAGTTCGGCGACGGGACAGGGCGCTCTAGAGCAGTACTTC. Encoded protein: CASSSATGQGALEQYF. The V call is TRBV27, the J call TRBJ2-7; TRBD1 agrees at 9 bases. CDR1 MNHEY and CDR2 SMNVEV come from the germline V gene (reference sequence). V gave up 4 bases and J gave up 7 bases; unmatched junction bases: 14. The CDR3 consists of 16 residues.

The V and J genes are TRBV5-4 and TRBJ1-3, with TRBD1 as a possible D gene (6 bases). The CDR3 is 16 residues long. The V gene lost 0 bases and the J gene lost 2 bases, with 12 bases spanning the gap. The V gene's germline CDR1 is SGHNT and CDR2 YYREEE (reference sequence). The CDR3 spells CASSLEQGFTGNTIYF. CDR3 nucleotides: TGTGCCAGCAGCTTGGAACAGGGATTCACTGGAAACACCATATATTTT.

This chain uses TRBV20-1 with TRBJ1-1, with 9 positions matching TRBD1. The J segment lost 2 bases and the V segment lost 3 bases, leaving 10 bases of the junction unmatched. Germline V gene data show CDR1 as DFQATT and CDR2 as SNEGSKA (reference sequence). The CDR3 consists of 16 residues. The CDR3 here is CSASPGTGRFNTEAFF. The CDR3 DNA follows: TGCAGTGCTAGTCCCGGGACAGGGCGCTTCAACACTGAAGCTTTCTTT.